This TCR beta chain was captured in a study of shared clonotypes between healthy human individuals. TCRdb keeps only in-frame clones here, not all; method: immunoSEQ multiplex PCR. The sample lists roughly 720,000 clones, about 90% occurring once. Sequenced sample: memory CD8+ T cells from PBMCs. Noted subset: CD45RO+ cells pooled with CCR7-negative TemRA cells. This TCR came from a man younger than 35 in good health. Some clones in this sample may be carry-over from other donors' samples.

In nucleotides, the CDR3 is TGTGCCAGCAGCCCCAGGGCGGGGACAGAGCCAGATACGCAGTATTTT. Its translation is CASSPRAGTEPDTQYF. The chain recombines TRBV11-3 with TRBJ2-3, with D possibly matching TRBD1 (7 bases). Trimming pared 5 bases from V and 4 bases from J, leaving 19 bases between. This CDR3 spans 16 amino acids. CDR1 and CDR2 (germline): SGHNT, YENEEA. Together with reference TRBV11-3 and TRBJ2-3, the CDR3 gives the full variable domain: EAGVVQSPRYKIIEKKQPVAFWCNPISGHNTLYWYLQNLGQGPELLIRYENEEAVDDSQLPKDRFSAERLKGVDSTLKIQPAELGDSAVYLCASSPRAGTEPDTQYFGPGTRLTVL.